The T cell receptor beta chain under discussion was sequenced for a study of shared clonotypes between healthy human individuals. About the research overall: CD4 naive and CD4 memory each took three plates per donor, while CD8 naive took two and CD8 memory one. Notes on the study in general: With a handful of donors compared, around 5% of naive CD4 clonotypes were shared. Non-shared clonotypes displayed generation probabilities falling below those of clonotypes present in all four donors.

Sequencing was performed with immunoSEQ multiplex PCR; in TCRdb, only in-frame clones are kept and a portion is missing. In the table there are hundreds of thousands of clones, approximately 92% of which are singletons. Terminally differentiated effector memory CD45RA+ cells were excluded by CCR7 positive selection of CD45RO-negative cells. The donor cohort consisted entirely of Caucasian adults residing in Nashville, Tennessee. The length of the CDR3 is 13 residues. Germline V CDR1 and CDR2: KGHSY, FQNENV. The V end lost 0 bases, the J end lost 3 bases, and 6 bases lay between the germline ends. A word on this clone: Its target is not known.

Sequencing input: naive CD8+ T cells sorted from blood. This rearrangement joins TRBV16 to TRBJ2-7; D uncertain. This clonotype was obtained from a man aged 30-40 years in good health. CDR3 in DNA: TGTGCCAGCAGCCAATCACGGTACTACGAGCAGTACTTC. Translation: CASSQSRYYEQYF. The full variable domain, completed using reference TRBV16 and TRBJ2-7, is GEEVAQTPKHLVRGEGQKAKLYCAPIKGHSYVFWYQQVLKNEFKFLISFQNENVFDETGMPKERFSAKCLPNSPCSLEIQATKLEDSAVYFCASSQSRYYEQYFGPGTRLTVT.